The 10 T cell receptor beta chains below were found in one sample sequenced in a study of T-cell memory formation after mild COVID-19. Each CDR3 protein is one row after TCRdb ran MiXCR on the 5' RACE reads. This sample has approximately 480,000 distinct CDR3 sequences, with over 15% found just once. Sequences were obtained from PBMCs or a T cell subset sorted from them (not recorded which). The source is an adult woman who had mild COVID-19 (a few samples of this study predate the infection). Cell type and time point are not known.

This clonotype appeared a few times. The V and J genes are TRBV20-1 and TRBJ2-4, with D unresolved. This CDR3 is 13 amino acids long. V lost 4 bases and J lost 2, with 9 bases in between. Per germline, CDR1 DFQATT and CDR2 SNEGSKA (reference sequence). CDR3 in amino acids: CSATDGPKNIQYF. As DNA, the CDR3 is TGCAGTGCTACGGACGGTCCCAAAAACATTCAGTACTTC.

In its sample, this clonotype was seen a few times. The chain links TRBV11-3 to TRBJ2-1; D is ambiguous. This CDR3 contains 14 residues. Germline V CDR1 and CDR2: SGHNT, YENEEA. V lost 5 bases and J lost 9, with 17 bases in between. The CDR3 region has the DNA TGTGCCAGCAGCAACACTTTCGCCCTAGTTGAGCAGTTCTTC. This encodes CASSNTFALVEQFF.

This clonotype was seen a handful of times. The chain couples TRBV7-9 to TRBJ1-2, with D unresolved. The CDR3 is made up of 13 amino acids. CDR1 and CDR2 from the germline V gene are SEHNR and FQNEAQ (reference sequence). Trimming took off 0 bases at V and 4 bases at J, with 6 bases between the two ends. In DNA form, the CDR3 reads TGTGCCAGCAGCTTAGCTTCGAGCTATGGCTACACCTTC. Translation gives CASSLASSYGYTF. The full variable domain, its missing parts supplied by reference TRBV7-9 and TRBJ1-2, is DTGVSQNPRHKITKRGQNVTFRCDPISEHNRLYWYRQTLGQGPEFLTYFQNEAQLEKSRLLSDRFSAERPKGSFSTLEIQRTEQGDSAMYLCASSLASSYGYTFGSGTRLTVV.

The table lists this clonotype with a few counts. The rearrangement joins TRBV5-1 to TRBJ2-5; D might be TRBD2 (6 bases). CDR1 is SGHRS, CDR2 YFSETQ, per germline. The ends were cut back, 5 bases at V and 2 bases at J, with 19 bases in the middle. CDR3 length: 16 amino acids. The chain's CDR3 is CASRPGLARSQETQYF. CDR3 in DNA: TGCGCCAGCAGGCCAGGCCTAGCGAGATCGCAAGAGACCCAGTACTTC. Full variable domain (outside the CDR3, taken from reference TRBV5-1 and TRBJ2-5): KAGVTQTPRYLIKTRGQQVTLSCSPISGHRSVSWYQQTPGQGLQFLFEYFSETQRNKGNFPGRFSGRQFSNSRSEMNVSTLELGDSALYLCASRPGLARSQETQYFGPGTRLLVL.

The chain carries TRBV27 and TRBJ2-3, with D possibly matching TRBD1 (6 bases). The CDR3 extends over 13 amino acids. CDR1 and CDR2 from the germline V gene are MNHEY and SMNVEV (reference sequence). V lost 5 bases to trimming and J lost 11 bases, with 17 bases between them. In DNA form, the CDR3 reads TGTGCCAGCAGTACTACGGGACACGGACGGCAGTATTTT. Translation gives CASSTTGHGRQYF.

In its sample, this clonotype was seen a few times. V and J are TRBV20-1 and TRBJ2-1; tentatively, D is TRBD1 or TRBD2 (5 bases each). Trimming took 5 bases from V and 6 from J, leaving 17 bases between them. The CDR3 has 14 amino acids. Germline loops: CDR1 DFQATT, CDR2 SNEGSKA (reference sequence). DNA for the CDR3: TGCAGTGCTTCCGTTGGGGGTCCAGGCAATGAGCAGTTCTTC. Translating gives CSASVGGPGNEQFF.

The genes are TRBV7-9 and TRBJ1-1, with TRBD1 identical over 11 bases. CDR1 is SEHNR and CDR2 is FQNEAQ in the germline V gene (reference sequence). The J segment lost 4 bases and the V segment lost 1 base, leaving 5 bases of the junction unmatched. The CDR3 covers 16 residues. In nucleotides, the CDR3 is TGTGCCAGCAGCTTAGTAGGACAGGGGGCGACCACTGAAGCTTTCTTT. Translating it yields CASSLVGQGATTEAFF. Complete variable domain (other parts from reference TRBV7-9 and TRBJ1-1): DTGVSQNPRHKITKRGQNVTFRCDPISEHNRLYWYRQTLGQGPEFLTYFQNEAQLEKSRLLSDRFSAERPKGSFSTLEIQRTEQGDSAMYLCASSLVGQGATTEAFFGQGTRLTVV.

In its sample, this clonotype was seen a few times. The genes are TRBV15 and TRBJ2-4; perhaps TRBD1 as D (6 bases). The V gene lost 8 bases and the J gene lost 1 base, with 15 bases spanning the gap. The CDR3 has 15 residues. Germline loops: CDR1 LNHNV, CDR2 YYDKDF (reference sequence). The CDR3 DNA reads as TGTGCCACCCTGGGGGCAGGGAGCGCCAAAAACATTCAGTACTTC. Its translation is CATLGAGSAKNIQYF.

The chain couples TRBV12-3 or TRBV12-4 to TRBJ2-3; 10 bases match TRBD2. The CDR3 spans 16 residues. V was pared by 5 bases and J by 2 bases, with 7 bases of the junction left unmatched. CDR3 nucleotides: TGTGCCAGCAGTCCGGCGGGGACTAGCGTCACAGATACGCAGTATTTT. Protein: CASSPAGTSVTDTQYF.

The chain has TRBV5-1 and TRBJ2-5; D is unclear. CDR1 is SGHRS and CDR2 is YFSETQ in the germline V gene. This CDR3 is built from 14 residues. V lost 4 bases and J 5 bases, leaving 15 bases between the germline ends. The CDR3 region is CASSGRQIGETQYF. Written as DNA, the CDR3 is TGCGCCAGCAGCGGCAGACAAATTGGGGAGACCCAGTACTTC.